One sample yielded the 16 T cell receptor beta chains listed below, sequenced in a study of cytomegalovirus exposure and HLA in healthy donors. Both 60 Vbeta primers and 13 Jbeta primers went into the PCR. Assay: immunoSEQ multiplex PCR; the TCRdb copy retains only in-frame clones and omits some. In the table there are 150,000 to 200,000 clones, about three quarters of which are singletons. The sequenced material came from PBMCs. The receptors stem from a woman aged 40-49 years in good health and CMV-seropositive.

The table lists this clone with a few counts. The rearrangement links TRBV11-3 to TRBJ1-1, with D uncertain. Germline V gene sequence: CDR1 SGHNT, CDR2 YENEEA. The V end was cut by 7 bases, the J end by 6 bases, with 18 bases between. CDR3 size: 14 residues. The CDR3 loop is CASTVDPGVAEAFF. In DNA form, the CDR3 reads TGTGCCAGCACCGTGGACCCCGGGGTGGCTGAAGCTTTCTTT.

The chain employs TRBV10-1 and TRBJ2-1; TRBD2 matches 8 bases. This CDR3 spans 15 amino acids. Germline V gene lookup returns CDR1 WNHNN and CDR2 SYGVQD (reference sequence). The V gene end was trimmed by 3 bases and the J gene end by 10 bases; junction bases not matched to a gene: 11. The CDR3 sequence is CASSDPSGRPGEQFF. In DNA, the CDR3 is TGCGCCAGCAGTGATCCCAGCGGGAGACCAGGGGAGCAGTTCTTC.

The chain carries TRBV19 and TRBJ2-7, with 14 bases that match TRBD2. The CDR3 runs 16 residues. V shed 8 bases and J 3 bases; nucleotides not matched to a gene: 9. Per the germline V gene, CDR1 is LNHDA and CDR2 is SQIVND (reference sequence). CDR3 sequence (DNA): TGTGCCAGTTCGACCGGGACTAGCGGGAGACTCTACGAGCAGTACTTC. The encoded protein is CASSTGTSGRLYEQYF.

The chain is built from TRBV30 and TRBJ1-6, with unresolved D. Trimming took 4 bases from V and 7 from J, leaving 11 bases between them. CDR1 is GTSNPN and CDR2 is SVGIG in the germline V gene (reference sequence). The CDR3 extends over 13 amino acids. The CDR3 DNA reads as TGTGCCTGGAATTACATTGCAAATTCACCCCTCCACTTT. It translates to CAWNYIANSPLHF.

The V gene is TRBV27, the J gene TRBJ2-7, with a possible D match to TRBD1 (6 bases). This CDR3 contains 15 residues. V lost 5 bases to trimming and J lost 2 bases, with 16 bases between them. Germline values: CDR1 MNHEY, CDR2 SMNVEV (reference sequence). The CDR3 loop reads CASSGGRARAYEQYF. The CDR3 DNA follows: TGTGCCAGCAGTGGGGGCAGGGCGAGGGCCTACGAGCAGTACTTC.

This clone was counted between two and nine times. This chain joins TRBV11-3 and TRBJ1-4; D is uncertain. Germline values: CDR1 SGHNT, CDR2 YENEEA. The ends were cut back, 1 base at V and 3 bases at J, with 9 bases in the middle. The CDR3 sequence is 15 residues long. CDR3: CASSLGPTSNEKLFF. CDR3 sequence (DNA): TGTGCCAGCAGCTTAGGTCCCACTTCTAATGAAAAACTGTTTTTT.

This chain uses TRBV18 with TRBJ2-3, with TRBD2 matching 7 bases. After removal of 6 bases from V and 2 bases from J, the junction contained 11 bases not matched to a gene. This CDR3 is 16 amino acids long. Germline CDR1 reads KGHSH; CDR2 reads LQKENI. CDR3 nucleotides: TGTGCCAGCTCCCAAAGGCTAGCGGAAATCACAGATACGCAGTATTTT. It is translated as CASSQRLAEITDTQYF.

The V gene is TRBV27, the J gene TRBJ1-6, with TRBD1 identical over 9 bases. V lost 5 bases and J lost 9; bases outside the gene matches: 5. Looked up from germline, CDR1 is MNHEY and CDR2 is SMNVEV (reference sequence). This CDR3 is built from 14 residues. The CDR3 loop reads CASSAGQGSSPLHF. DNA of the CDR3: TGTGCCAGCAGTGCTGGACAGGGGTCTTCACCCCTCCACTTT.

The rearrangement joins TRBV9 to TRBJ1-5, with 8 bases matching TRBD1. This CDR3 comprises 15 residues. From germline, CDR1 is SGDLS and CDR2 YYNGEE. The V and J ends lost 5 bases and 1 base, in that order; junction bases with no gene match: 5. This CDR3 reads CASSPQGASNQPQHF. DNA of the CDR3: TGTGCCAGCAGTCCTCAGGGGGCGAGCAATCAGCCCCAGCATTTT.

The rearrangement joins TRBV7-9 to TRBJ2-2; possibly TRBD2 for D (6 bases). Trimming left V 9 bases short and J 5 bases short, with 10 bases between. CDR3 length: 12 amino acids. Germline CDR1 and CDR2: SEHNR and FQNEAQ (reference sequence). In nucleotides, the CDR3 is TGTGCCAGTACGCGGGATACCGGGGAGCTGTTTTTT. Amino acid sequence: CASTRDTGELFF.

The sample holds one count of this clone. The chain joins TRBV19 to TRBJ2-1, with D possibly being TRBD2 (7 bases). This CDR3 has 15 residues. Trimming cost V 1 base and J 7 bases, with 14 bases left between them. Germline V lookup: CDR1 LNHDA, CDR2 SQIVND (reference sequence). The CDR3 protein is CASSIVGGGGNEQFF. The CDR3 bases are TGTGCCAGTAGTATAGTGGGGGGAGGGGGGAATGAGCAGTTCTTC.

The chain recombines TRBV7-2 with TRBJ2-3, with 11 nucleotides matching TRBD1. This CDR3 has 16 amino acids. J gave up 5 bases and V 4 bases, and 8 bases lay outside the gene matches. Germline V CDR1 and CDR2: SGHTA, FQGNSA. The CDR3 region is CASSSPGQGARDTQYF. DNA of the CDR3: TGTGCCAGCAGCTCTCCAGGACAGGGGGCGAGAGATACGCAGTATTTT. The entire variable domain, with the rest obtained from reference TRBV7-2 and TRBJ2-3, is as follows: GAGVSQSPSNKVTEKGKDVELRCDPISGHTALYWYRQSLGQGLEFLIYFQGNSAPDKSGLPSDRFSAERTGGSVSTLTIQRTQQEDSAVYLCASSSPGQGARDTQYFGPGTRLTVL.

This clone was recorded a few times. The chain is built from TRBV29-1 and TRBJ1-3; D is perhaps TRBD1 (6 bases). This CDR3 region has 13 residues. The V end was cut by 3 bases, the J end by 2 bases, with 8 bases between. Germline CDR1 and CDR2: SQVTM and ANQGSEA. This CDR3 reads CSVEQGTGNTIYF. In DNA form, the CDR3 reads TGCAGCGTTGAGCAGGGGACTGGAAACACCATATATTTT.

The gene calls are TRBV6-5 and TRBJ2-7; 7 nucleotides match TRBD1. Germline V gene lookup returns CDR1 MNHEY and CDR2 SVGAGI. The CDR3 sequence is 15 residues long. V gave up 6 bases and J gave up 0 bases; unmatched junction bases: 8. CDR3 region: CASSLQGTFSYEQYF. As DNA, the CDR3 is TGTGCCAGCAGCCTACAGGGGACCTTCTCCTACGAGCAGTACTTC.

The chain is built from TRBV9 and TRBJ1-3, with D possibly matching TRBD1 (5 bases). There are 15 residues in the CDR3. Germline V lookup: CDR1 SGDLS, CDR2 YYNGEE. Trimming removed 1 base from V and 0 bases from J, with 8 bases in between. CDR3: CASSVSGLSGNTIYF. CDR3 sequence (DNA): TGTGCCAGCAGCGTATCGGGACTCTCTGGAAACACCATATATTTT.

V gene TRBV9 combines with J gene TRBJ1-4; perhaps TRBD1 as D (5 bases). V gave up 4 bases and J gave up 10 bases, with 17 bases separating them. The CDR3 contains 14 residues. Per germline, CDR1 SGDLS and CDR2 YYNGEE. This CDR3 is CASSQHQDGGKLFF. CDR3 DNA sequence: TGTGCCAGCAGCCAACATCAAGACGGGGGAAAACTGTTTTTT.